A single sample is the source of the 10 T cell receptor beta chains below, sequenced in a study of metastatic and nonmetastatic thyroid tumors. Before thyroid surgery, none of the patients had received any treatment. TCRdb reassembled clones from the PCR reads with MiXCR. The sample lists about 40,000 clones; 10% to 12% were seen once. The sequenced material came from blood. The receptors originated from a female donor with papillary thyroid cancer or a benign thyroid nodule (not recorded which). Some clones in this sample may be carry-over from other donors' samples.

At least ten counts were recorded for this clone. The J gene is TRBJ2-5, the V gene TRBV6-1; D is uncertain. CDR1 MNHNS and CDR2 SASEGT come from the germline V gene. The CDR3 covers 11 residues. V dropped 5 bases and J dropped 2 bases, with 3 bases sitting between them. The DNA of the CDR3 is TGTGCCAGCAGTTTTCAAGAGACCCAGTACTTC. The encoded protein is CASSFQETQYF.

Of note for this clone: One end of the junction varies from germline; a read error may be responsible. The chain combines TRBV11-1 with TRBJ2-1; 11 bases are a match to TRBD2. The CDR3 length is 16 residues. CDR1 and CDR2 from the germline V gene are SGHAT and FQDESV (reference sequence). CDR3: CASSTPGLAANNEKFF. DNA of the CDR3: TGTGCCAGCAGCACACCGGGACTAGCGGCAAACAATGAGAAGTTCTTC.

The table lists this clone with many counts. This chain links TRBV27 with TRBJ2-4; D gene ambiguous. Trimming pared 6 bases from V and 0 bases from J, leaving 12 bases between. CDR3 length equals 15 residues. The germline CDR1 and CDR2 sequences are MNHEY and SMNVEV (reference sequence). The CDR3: CASRAISLAKNIQYF. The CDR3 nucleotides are TGTGCCAGCAGGGCTATATCATTAGCCAAAAACATTCAGTACTTC.

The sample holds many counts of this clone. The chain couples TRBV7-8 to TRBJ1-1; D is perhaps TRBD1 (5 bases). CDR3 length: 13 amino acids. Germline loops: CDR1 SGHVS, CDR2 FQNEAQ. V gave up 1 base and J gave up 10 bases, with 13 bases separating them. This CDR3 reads CASSLDVLGTAFF. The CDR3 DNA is TGTGCCAGCAGCTTAGATGTGTTAGGGACAGCTTTCTTT.

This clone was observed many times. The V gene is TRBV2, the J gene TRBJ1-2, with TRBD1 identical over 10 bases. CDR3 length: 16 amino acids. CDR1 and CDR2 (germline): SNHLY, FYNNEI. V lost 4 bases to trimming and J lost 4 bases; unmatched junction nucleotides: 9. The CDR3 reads CASSVPGQGDTYGYTF. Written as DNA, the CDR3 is TGTGCCAGCAGTGTCCCCGGACAGGGGGACACCTATGGCTACACCTTC.

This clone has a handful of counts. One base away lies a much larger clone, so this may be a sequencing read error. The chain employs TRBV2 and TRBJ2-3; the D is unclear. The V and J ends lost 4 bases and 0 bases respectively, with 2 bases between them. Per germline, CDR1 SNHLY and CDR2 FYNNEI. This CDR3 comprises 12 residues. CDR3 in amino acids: CASSASTDTQYF. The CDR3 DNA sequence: TGTGCCAGCAGTGCCAGCACAGATACGCAGTATTTT.

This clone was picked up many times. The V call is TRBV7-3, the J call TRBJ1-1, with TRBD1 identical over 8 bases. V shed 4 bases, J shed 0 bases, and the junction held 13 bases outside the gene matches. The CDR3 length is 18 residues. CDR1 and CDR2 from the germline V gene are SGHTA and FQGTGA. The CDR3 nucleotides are TGTGCCAGCAGCTCTTCCGGGACAGGTTCGCGGATGAACACTGAAGCTTTCTTT. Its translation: CASSSSGTGSRMNTEAFF.

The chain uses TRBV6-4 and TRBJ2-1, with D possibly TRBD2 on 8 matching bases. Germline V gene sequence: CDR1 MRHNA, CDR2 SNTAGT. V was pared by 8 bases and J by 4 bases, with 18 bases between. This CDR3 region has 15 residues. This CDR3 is CASSKGASGYNEQFF. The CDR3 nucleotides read TGTGCCAGCTCTAAGGGGGCTAGCGGGTACAATGAGCAGTTCTTC.

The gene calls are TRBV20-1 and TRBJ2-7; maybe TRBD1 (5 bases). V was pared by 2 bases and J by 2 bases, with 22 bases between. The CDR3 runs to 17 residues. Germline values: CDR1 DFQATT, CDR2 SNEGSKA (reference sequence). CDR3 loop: CSARHYPGNNATYEQYF. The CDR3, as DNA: TGCAGTGCTAGACATTACCCAGGGAATAATGCGACCTACGAGCAGTACTTC.

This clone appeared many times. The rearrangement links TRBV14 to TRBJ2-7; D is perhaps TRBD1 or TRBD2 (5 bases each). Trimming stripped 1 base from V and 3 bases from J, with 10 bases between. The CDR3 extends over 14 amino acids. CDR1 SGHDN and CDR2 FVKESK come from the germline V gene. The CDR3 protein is CASSQVQEVYEQYF. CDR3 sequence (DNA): TGTGCCAGCAGCCAAGTACAGGAGGTCTACGAGCAGTACTTC.